The clone carrying this T cell receptor (beta chain) was seen just once. At the DNA level, this CDR3 is encoded by other sequences in the same sample as well. A Seattle source enrolled patients during active infection and followed them longitudinally. Some clones are missing from TCRdb's copy, which holds only in-frame ones; the method was immunoSEQ multiplex PCR. Of about 260,000 clones listed, about 88% are singletons. The data were taken from a study of blood T cell repertoires in COVID-19. This CDR3 contains 14 residues. Trimming left V 0 bases short and J 1 base short, with 4 bases between. Germline V CDR1 and CDR2: SGDLS, YYNGEE.

The chain combines TRBV9 with TRBJ2-2, with unresolved D. The TCR originated in a woman in her 30s with COVID-19, enrolled during active disease. Input material: peripheral blood. The DNA of the CDR3 is TGTGCCAGCAGCGTAGGAGGGAACACCGGGGAGCTGTTTTTT. It encodes CASSVGGNTGELFF. Combining the CDR3 with reference TRBV9 and TRBJ2-2 gives the whole variable domain DSGVTQTPKHLITATGQRVTLRCSPRSGDLSVYWYQQSLDQGLQFLIQYYNGEERAKGNILERFSAQQFPDLHSELNLSSLELGDSALYFCASSVGGNTGELFFGEGSRLTVL.